Each of the 19 T cell receptor beta chains below was sequenced from the same sample in a study of T cells expressing NK-cell markers. TCRdb re-called the 5' RACE reads; every CDR3 protein appears as one record, without DNA. The table lists some 340,000 distinct CDR3 sequences. The material sequenced was blood T cells: a sorted CD56 or NKG2C T cell subset, CD4+ or CD8+ T cells, or bulk PBMC T cells (not recorded which). The source is a man aged 18-70 years in good health.

The rearrangement links TRBV27 to TRBJ1-6. This CDR3 spans 15 amino acids. Germline CDR1 and CDR2: MNHEY and SMNVEV (reference sequence). CDR3: CASSASGPKNSPLHF.

The V and J genes are TRBV28 and TRBJ2-7; the TCRdb D gene call, TRBD2, has no DNA to confirm it. The CDR3 is 14 residues long. The germline gives CDR1 MDHEN, CDR2 SYDVKM. The CDR3 sequence: CASSLPSSNYEQYF.

The chain is built from TRBV12-3 or TRBV12-4 and TRBJ2-2; TCRdb calls TRBD2, which cannot be checked without DNA. The CDR3 length is 16 residues. The CDR3 is CASSSGLAGTTGELFF.

The rearrangement links TRBV2 to TRBJ2-5; absent DNA, TCRdb's TRBD1 call cannot be checked. Germline CDR1 SNHLY, CDR2 FYNNEI. This CDR3 has 15 amino acids. CDR3 residues: CASSETPASSETQYF.

The V gene is TRBV19, the J gene TRBJ2-1; the TCRdb call, TRBD1, lacks DNA for checking. Germline V gene sequence: CDR1 LNHDA, CDR2 SQIVND (reference sequence). The CDR3 sequence is 13 residues long. CDR3 sequence: CASSTTGRIKQFF.

The chain uses TRBV6-1 and TRBJ1-4. The CDR3 is made up of 14 amino acids. CDR1 MNHNS and CDR2 SASEGT come from the germline V gene. Here the CDR3 reads CASEKRGGEEKLFF.

The chain combines TRBV24-1 with TRBJ2-1; the TCRdb call, TRBD1, lacks DNA for checking. The germline V gene has CDR1 KGHDR and CDR2 SFDVKD. CDR3 length equals 20 residues. The CDR3 sequence is CATSDFLRGVGPLSYNEQFF.

V and J are TRBV7-9 and TRBJ2-2; TCRdb picks TRBD2, but there is no DNA to check that call. The CDR3 spans 15 residues. Per the germline V gene, CDR1 is SEHNR and CDR2 is FQNEAQ (reference sequence). The CDR3 loop reads CASSTIAGYTGELFF.

The V call is TRBV2, the J call TRBJ2-5; TCRdb's assignment of TRBD1 cannot be checked, as there is no DNA. Germline V gives CDR1 SNHLY, CDR2 FYNNEI. There are 15 residues in the CDR3. The CDR3 here is CASSGGQGPQETQYF.

This chain joins TRBV20-1 and TRBJ1-6. This CDR3 spans 15 amino acids. Germline V gene data show CDR1 as DFQATT and CDR2 as SNEGSKA (reference sequence). This CDR3 reads CSARDNLIRVSPLHF.

The chain has TRBV6-1 and TRBJ1-3. Germline CDR1 reads MNHNS; CDR2 reads SASEGT. CDR3 length equals 16 residues. CDR3 in amino acids: CASSEILSSSGNTIYF.

The chain couples TRBV27 to TRBJ1-6. From germline, CDR1 is MNHEY and CDR2 SMNVEV (reference sequence). CDR3 length: 13 residues. The CDR3 is CASTTSHHSPLHF.

This sequence joins TRBV25-1 and TRBJ1-2; TCRdb's assignment of TRBD1 cannot be checked, as there is no DNA. Germline CDR1 MGHDK, CDR2 SYGVNS. The CDR3 has 12 residues. CDR3 protein: CASSVGGRGYTF.

The chain carries TRBV18 and TRBJ1-1; TCRdb calls TRBD1, which cannot be checked without DNA. This CDR3 has 14 amino acids. Germline V gives CDR1 KGHSH, CDR2 LQKENI. The chain's CDR3 is CASSATQGPTEAFF.

J is TRBJ2-3 and V is TRBV12-5; the D gene TCRdb calls, TRBD1, cannot be checked with no DNA. The CDR3 consists of 14 residues. The germline gives CDR1 LGHNT, CDR2 FRNRAP. The CDR3 region is CASARGGSTDTQYF.

The chain employs TRBV6-1 and TRBJ2-3; the TCRdb call, TRBD2, lacks DNA for checking. This CDR3 is 18 amino acids long. CDR1 and CDR2 from the germline V gene are MNHNS and SASEGT. CDR3 protein: CASSQRPPSPGSSDTQYF.

The J gene is TRBJ1-2, the V gene TRBV5-5; TCRdb's assignment of TRBD1 cannot be checked, as there is no DNA. This CDR3 is 15 amino acids long. Germline V gives CDR1 SGHKS, CDR2 YYEKEE (reference sequence). CDR3 sequence reads: CASSPETGRANGYTF.

This chain connects TRBV21-1 to TRBJ1-5; the TRBD1 assignment by TCRdb is unverifiable without DNA. TRBV21-1 has pseudogene status. The CDR3 is made up of 20 amino acids. Here the CDR3 reads CASSKGEATGAKDSNQPQHF.

The chain carries TRBV9 and TRBJ1-5. Looked up from germline, CDR1 is SGDLS and CDR2 is YYNGEE. CDR3 length equals 15 residues. The CDR3 loop is CASSTSPGRNQPQHF.